The clone carrying this T cell receptor (beta chain) has just a few counts. What it recognizes is unknown. The CDR3 is made up of 14 amino acids. Germline CDR1 is MNHEY and CDR2 is SVGEGT. V shed 10 bases and J 1 base; nucleotides not matched to a gene: 7. The sample is drawn from a study of T-cell reconstitution after alpha-beta-depleted transplantation in children. Study outcomes and limitations: Several hundred expanded graft clones reportedly gave rise to the alpha-beta T cells present about two months after transplant. Most T-cell counts and diversity one year after the transplant came from T cells that were newly produced. Certain patients had high TCRbeta diversity at day 60, and it came from recipient T cells and thymic progenitors that survived.

A TCRbeta library incorporating unique molecular identifiers was prepared. TCRdb reanalysed the PCR reads using MiXCR and keeps one entry per CDR3 protein. The table lists about 590,000 distinct CDR3 sequences, 13% of them singletons. This clonotype originated in a male patient between 5 and 17 years old who had a stem cell transplant for acute myeloid leukemia, so the T cells may come from the graft donor. The sequencing here drew on PBMCs, mostly from graft donor cells, taken 360 days after TCRalphabeta/CD19-depleted stem cell transplant. The chain uses TRBV6-2 or TRBV6-3 and TRBJ2-1, with TRBD2 identical over 7 bases. In DNA, the CDR3 is TGTGCCACTGGCGGGAGTGTGTCCTACAATGAGCAGTTCTTC. Its protein product is CATGGSVSYNEQFF.